These 3 T cell receptor beta chains share one sample of origin, sequenced in a study of shared clonotypes between healthy human individuals. Using immunoSEQ multiplex PCR, the repertoire was profiled, and TCRdb retains in-frame clones only, with some absent. The sample has fewer than 1.4 million clones, about 80% seen once; the top ten hold roughly 0.61%. Sequenced material: memory CD4+ T cells from PBMCs. Documented subset: CD45RA-negative fraction. All receptors derive from a man aged 18 to 30 in good health. Some clones in this sample may be carry-over from other donors' samples.

This chain links TRBV28 with TRBJ2-7; TRBD1 agrees at 7 bases. V lost 4 bases, J lost 2 bases, and 8 bases stayed unmatched. The CDR3 length is 15 residues. Germline V lookup: CDR1 MDHEN, CDR2 SYDVKM. CDR3 coding DNA: TGTGCCAGCAGTTCCGGGAACAGGGGCCCCTACGAGCAGTACTTC. It codes for CASSSGNRGPYEQYF.

This clone has just one count. The chain joins TRBV28 to TRBJ1-3, with a possible D match to TRBD1 (6 bases). The CDR3 loop spans 13 amino acids. The germline gives CDR1 MDHEN, CDR2 SYDVKM. Trimming left V 7 bases short and J 1 base short, with 8 bases between. CDR3 protein: CASIQGSGNTIYF. The CDR3 nucleotides read TGTGCCAGCATCCAGGGGTCTGGAAACACCATATATTTT.

On this clone: A far larger clone differs by one base, so this is likely a read error. The chain carries TRBV7-8 and TRBJ2-7; D uncertain. This CDR3 has 11 amino acids. V was cut by 2 bases and J by 4 bases, with 3 bases left in between. The germline V gene encodes CDR1 SGHVS and CDR2 FQNEAQ. The CDR3 sequence is CASSLIYEQYF. CDR3 in DNA: TGTGCCAGCAGCTTAATTTACGAGCAGTACTTC.